Below are 5 T cell receptor beta chains sequenced from a single sample in a study of T cells in Graves' hyperthyroidism and ophthalmopathy. Amplification yielded TCR beta CDR3 regions, with RNA transcripts as the source. HTBI primers were employed in a first-round RT-PCR of the TCR CDR3. TCRdb fed the multiplex PCR reads into MiXCR, producing one record per CDR3 protein. The sample carries roughly 560,000 distinct CDR3 sequences, roughly 14% recorded once. The source material was blood. These receptors all come from a woman in her thirties or forties with Graves' ophthalmopathy.

This clonotype was found many times. The CDR3 DNA follows: TGTGCCAGCTCACCAGACGGGGCCTATGGCTACACCTTC. Translating gives CASSPDGAYGYTF. V and J are TRBV18 and TRBJ1-2; tentative D call: TRBD1 (5 bases). Germline V lookup: CDR1 KGHSH, CDR2 LQKENI. V was trimmed by 2 bases and J by 4 bases, leaving 8 bases between them. The CDR3 extends over 13 amino acids.

This clonotype has a count of ten or more. This chain links TRBV12-3 or TRBV12-4 with TRBJ1-1; 9 bases agree with TRBD1. Trimming took 6 bases from V and 11 from J; bases not matched to a gene: 13. The CDR3 length is 14 residues. As DNA, the CDR3 is TGTGCCAGCAGCCCGGGACAGGGAGGCCGTAGGGCTTTCTTT. This translates into CASSPGQGGRRAFF.

This clonotype was seen at least ten times. The rearrangement uses TRBV6-2 or TRBV6-3 and TRBJ2-2, with 12 bases identical to TRBD2. V lost 2 bases and J lost 8; bases outside the gene matches: 3. The CDR3 runs 15 residues. Germline V gives CDR1 MNHEY, CDR2 SVGEGT. The CDR3 reads CASSYLAGGLGELFF. The CDR3 region has the DNA TGTGCCAGCAGTTACCTAGCGGGAGGGTTAGGGGAGCTGTTTTTT.

V gene TRBV29-1 combines with J gene TRBJ1-5, with TRBD1 as a possible D gene (6 bases). This CDR3 region has 13 residues. Per the germline V gene, CDR1 is SQVTM and CDR2 is ANQGSEA. V was trimmed by 1 base and J by 10 bases, leaving 14 bases between them. CDR3 region: CSVEGTEFGPQHF. CDR3 bases: TGCAGCGTTGAAGGGACAGAGTTTGGCCCCCAGCATTTT. Drawing the rest from reference TRBV29-1 and TRBJ1-5, the complete variable domain is SAVISQKPSRDICQRGTSLTIQCQVDSQVTMMFWYRQQPGQSLTLIATANQGSEATYESGFVIDKFPISRPNLTFSTLTVSNMSPEDSSIYLCSVEGTEFGPQHFGDGTRLSIL.

This clonotype was found many times. This rearrangement joins TRBV19 to TRBJ2-2; D gene uncertain. The V gene's germline CDR1 is LNHDA and CDR2 SQIVND (reference sequence). V lost 10 bases to trimming and J lost 6 bases, with 12 bases between them. This CDR3 has 12 amino acids. For the CDR3, the DNA is TGTGCCACCACGTTTGGGTCCGGGGAGCTGTTTTTT. Protein sequence: CATTFGSGELFF.